These 32 T cell receptor beta chains originate from one sample sequenced in a study of cytomegalovirus exposure and HLA in healthy donors. PCR amplification relied on 60 Vbeta primers (plus 13 Jbeta primers). The protocol was immunoSEQ multiplex PCR, while the TCRdb copy is restricted to in-frame clones and leaves out a portion. The table lists some 150,000 clones, 65% to 85% of them singletons, with over 1.5% in the top ten. The material sequenced was PBMCs. Every receptor here comes from a woman aged 18 to 35 in good health and CMV-seronegative.

The CDR3 sequence is CASSPRDRTYNEQFF. The CDR3 bases are TGTGCCAGCAGCCCCCGGGACAGGACCTACAATGAGCAGTTCTTC. J is TRBJ2-1 and V is TRBV9, with TRBD1 identical over 8 bases. V shed 4 bases, J shed 2 bases, and the junction held 5 bases outside the gene matches. The V gene's germline CDR1 is SGDLS and CDR2 YYNGEE. This CDR3 is built from 15 residues.

The chain joins TRBV27 to TRBJ1-5; 7 positions match TRBD1. Germline V gene lookup returns CDR1 MNHEY and CDR2 SMNVEV (reference sequence). The CDR3 is made up of 15 amino acids. Trimming removed 3 bases from V and 2 bases from J; junction bases left unmatched: 4. CDR3 protein: CASSFGDRRNQPQHF. CDR3 DNA: TGTGCCAGCAGTTTCGGGGACAGACGCAATCAGCCCCAGCATTTT.

The chain recombines TRBV11-3 with TRBJ2-7; 7 nucleotides align to TRBD1. This CDR3 contains 15 residues. Germline loops: CDR1 SGHNT, CDR2 YENEEA. The V gene end was trimmed by 5 bases and the J gene end by 0 bases; junction bases not matched to a gene: 7. This CDR3 is CASSAGGSSSYEQYF. In DNA form, the CDR3 reads TGTGCCAGCAGCGCAGGGGGTTCTAGCTCCTACGAGCAGTACTTC. The full variable domain, in which reference TRBV11-3 and TRBJ2-7 provide the parts outside the CDR3, is EAGVVQSPRYKIIEKKQPVAFWCNPISGHNTLYWYLQNLGQGPELLIRYENEEAVDDSQLPKDRFSAERLKGVDSTLKIQPAELGDSAVYLCASSAGGSSSYEQYFGPGTRLTVT.

J is TRBJ1-5 and V is TRBV5-5; 8 nucleotides line up with TRBD1. CDR3 length: 15 residues. Germline trimming cut 1 base from V and 3 bases from J; bases unmatched to any gene: 3. Germline V gene lookup returns CDR1 SGHKS and CDR2 YYEKEE (reference sequence). The CDR3 protein is CASSLQGAYNQPQHF. Written as DNA, the CDR3 is TGTGCCAGCAGCTTGCAGGGGGCCTACAATCAGCCCCAGCATTTT.

The J gene is TRBJ2-7, the V gene TRBV10-1; D is uncertain. V lost 2 bases to trimming and J lost 2 bases, with 7 bases between them. CDR1 is WNHNN and CDR2 is SYGVQD in the germline V gene (reference sequence). The CDR3 totals 13 residues. CDR3 region: CASSESSTYEQYF. The CDR3 coding sequence is TGCGCCAGCAGTGAGAGTAGCACCTACGAGCAGTACTTC.

V and J are TRBV10-2 and TRBJ2-4; D is possibly TRBD2 (5 bases). Trimming took off 2 bases at V and 7 bases at J, with 24 bases between the two ends. The CDR3 extends over 18 amino acids. Germline assignment: CDR1 WSHSY and CDR2 SAAADI. The CDR3 region is CASSEQRVGKGVRNIQYF. In nucleotides, the CDR3 is TGCGCCAGCAGTGAGCAGAGGGTAGGTAAGGGAGTTAGGAACATTCAGTACTTC.

This clone came up a few times. The chain carries TRBV5-1 and TRBJ2-7, with no clear D. With 8 bases removed from V and 1 base from J, the gap between germline ends came to 7 bases. This CDR3 comprises 11 residues. CDR1 SGHRS and CDR2 YFSETQ come from the germline V gene. The CDR3 is CASTDSYEQYF. The CDR3 region has the DNA TGCGCCAGTACAGATTCCTACGAGCAGTACTTC.

V and J are TRBV2 and TRBJ2-7; D is possibly TRBD1 (5 bases). The length of the CDR3 is 15 residues. Germline V gene data show CDR1 as SNHLY and CDR2 as FYNNEI. With 1 base removed from V and 3 bases from J, the gap between germline ends came to 13 bases. CDR3 in amino acids: CASSEETDAVYEQYF. The CDR3 coding sequence is TGTGCCAGCAGTGAAGAGACAGACGCCGTCTACGAGCAGTACTTC.

The J gene is TRBJ2-3, the V gene TRBV18, with TRBD2 as a possible D gene (5 bases). Trimming removed 6 bases from V and 0 bases from J, with 10 bases in between. Germline CDR1 is KGHSH and CDR2 is LQKENI. The CDR3 runs 14 residues. The CDR3 DNA reads TGTGCCAGCTCCCCTCGGACTAGCACAGATACGCAGTATTTT. This sequence encodes CASSPRTSTDTQYF.

The chain recombines TRBV7-6 with TRBJ2-2, with 9 nucleotides matching TRBD2. The J segment lost 4 bases and the V segment lost 1 base, leaving 1 base of the junction unmatched. The CDR3 is 15 amino acids. Per the germline V gene, CDR1 is SGHVS and CDR2 is FNYEAQ. The CDR3 sequence: CASSLGSGGTGELFF. The CDR3 nucleotides are TGTGCCAGCAGCTTAGGTAGCGGGGGCACCGGGGAGCTGTTTTTT.

This rearrangement joins TRBV27 to TRBJ2-7; 8 bases line up with TRBD1. Germline assignment: CDR1 MNHEY and CDR2 SMNVEV (reference sequence). The CDR3 totals 16 residues. The junction had 11 bases not matched to a gene; V was cut back by 3 bases and J by 4 bases. The CDR3 region is CASSFQAAGGFYEQYF. CDR3 DNA sequence: TGTGCCAGCAGTTTCCAAGCGGCAGGGGGCTTTTACGAGCAGTACTTC.

The V call is TRBV4-1, the J call TRBJ1-2, with TRBD1 matching over 8 bases. Germline trimming cut 2 bases from V and 8 bases from J; bases unmatched to any gene: 7. CDR1 MGHRA and CDR2 YSYEKL come from the germline V gene. The CDR3 runs 14 residues. CDR3 in amino acids: CASSQRGTGKGYTF. For the CDR3, the DNA is TGCGCCAGCAGCCAAAGGGGGACAGGAAAGGGCTACACCTTC.

J is TRBJ1-1 and V is TRBV5-1; 10 bases agree with TRBD1. Germline CDR1 reads SGHRS; CDR2 reads YFSETQ. The CDR3 has 16 residues. V was pared by 3 bases and J by 1 base, with 6 bases of the junction left unmatched. CDR3 coding DNA: TGCGCCAGCAGCTGGAGACAGGGGGCTGGGAACACTGAAGCTTTCTTT. Protein sequence: CASSWRQGAGNTEAFF.

The V and J genes are TRBV27 and TRBJ1-4; D remains ambiguous. Per the germline V gene, CDR1 is MNHEY and CDR2 is SMNVEV (reference sequence). The length of the CDR3 is 14 residues. Between the trimmed V and J ends, which lost 3 bases and 4 bases, there was a span of 9 bases. CDR3 in amino acids: CASSLGRLNEKLFF. CDR3 in DNA: TGTGCCAGCAGTTTGGGCAGGCTTAATGAAAAACTGTTTTTT.

This clone showed up just a few times. This sequence joins TRBV4-1 and TRBJ1-5; 8 positions agree with TRBD1. The germline CDR1 and CDR2 sequences are MGHRA and YSYEKL. CDR3 length equals 14 residues. J gave up 4 bases and V 4 bases, and 3 bases lay outside the gene matches. CDR3 DNA: TGCGCCAGCAGCCCGGGACAGGCAAATCAGCCCCAGCATTTT. Its translation: CASSPGQANQPQHF.

The chain links TRBV27 to TRBJ1-4; tentatively, D is TRBD1 (5 bases). Germline CDR1 is MNHEY and CDR2 is SMNVEV (reference sequence). Trimming stripped 3 bases from V and 1 base from J, with 6 bases between. This CDR3 has 14 amino acids. The CDR3 reads CASSFQGTNEKLFF. The DNA of the CDR3 is TGTGCCAGCAGTTTCCAGGGAACTAATGAAAAACTGTTTTTT.

This sequence joins TRBV28 and TRBJ1-5; TRBD1 might be the D (5 bases). Trimming stripped 5 bases from V and 7 bases from J, with 15 bases between. Germline values: CDR1 MDHEN, CDR2 SYDVKM. CDR3 length equals 14 residues. CDR3 protein: CASSPTGIVQPQHF. The CDR3 coding sequence is TGTGCCAGCAGTCCCACAGGAATTGTGCAGCCCCAGCATTTT. Looking up the rest from reference TRBV28 and TRBJ1-5 gives the full variable domain: DVKVTQSSRYLVKRTGEKVFLECVQDMDHENMFWYRQDPGLGLRLIYFSYDVKMKEKGDIPEGYSVSREKKERFSLILESASTNQTSMYLCASSPTGIVQPQHFGDGTRLSIL.

The V call is TRBV27, the J call TRBJ2-3; D gene uncertain. V gave up 3 bases and J gave up 0 bases, with 4 bases separating them. Germline CDR1 and CDR2: MNHEY and SMNVEV (reference sequence). The CDR3 has 13 amino acids. CDR3 coding DNA: TGTGCCAGCAGTTTTTCTAGCACAGATACGCAGTATTTT. Translating it yields CASSFSSTDTQYF.

The rearrangement joins TRBV30 to TRBJ1-1; D remains unclear. Deletions cut 1 base from V and 7 bases from J, with 10 bases between. The CDR3 covers 12 residues. Looked up from germline, CDR1 is GTSNPN and CDR2 is SVGIG (reference sequence). This CDR3 reads CAWSAAGNEAFF. The DNA of the CDR3 is TGTGCCTGGAGTGCTGCGGGGAATGAAGCTTTCTTT.

The CDR3 DNA reads as TGTGCCAGCAGCCAAGATGGGGGAGCGGGGTCGACCTACGAGCAGTACTTC. Its protein is CASSQDGGAGSTYEQYF. The chain recombines TRBV4-2 with TRBJ2-7, with TRBD2 matching over 7 bases. Trimming took 0 bases from V and 2 from J; bases not matched to a gene: 10. CDR3 length equals 17 residues. Germline CDR1 is LGHNA and CDR2 is YNFKEQ.

This chain joins TRBV5-4 and TRBJ2-7, with 8 bases that match TRBD1. The trim removed 4 bases at V and 7 bases at J, leaving 7 bases unmatched. Germline V lookup: CDR1 SGHNT, CDR2 YYREEE (reference sequence). The CDR3 sequence is 13 residues long. The chain's CDR3 is CASSPGDRREQYF. The CDR3 DNA is TGTGCCAGCAGCCCCGGGGACAGGAGGGAGCAGTACTTC.

The J gene is TRBJ1-1, the V gene TRBV28, with D perhaps matching TRBD1 (5 bases). The CDR3 sequence is 13 residues long. The germline V gene encodes CDR1 MDHEN and CDR2 SYDVKM. Trimming stripped 7 bases from V and 2 bases from J, with 11 bases between. As DNA, the CDR3 is TGTGCCAGCAAATCCCAGGGAAACACTGAAGCTTTCTTT. Its translation: CASKSQGNTEAFF.

The chain combines TRBV18 with TRBJ1-2; no firm D call. Germline V gives CDR1 KGHSH, CDR2 LQKENI. The ends were cut back, 3 bases at V and 4 bases at J, with 9 bases in the middle. There are 13 residues in the CDR3. The CDR3 DNA is TGTGCCAGCTCACCTGGGGAGGGCTATGGCTACACCTTC. Protein product: CASSPGEGYGYTF.

The V gene is TRBV30, the J gene TRBJ1-1; 7 nucleotides agree with TRBD1. CDR3 length: 13 residues. After removal of 3 bases from V and 4 bases from J, the junction contained 5 bases not matched to a gene. CDR1 is GTSNPN and CDR2 is SVGIG in the germline V gene (reference sequence). The CDR3 nucleotides are TGTGCCTGGAGCCGGGACAGACTCACTGAAGCTTTCTTT. The encoded protein is CAWSRDRLTEAFF.

The chain is built from TRBV6-5 and TRBJ1-1; 10 nucleotides match TRBD1. The germline V gene has CDR1 MNHEY and CDR2 SVGAGI. This CDR3 is 15 amino acids long. V gave up 5 bases and J gave up 1 base; unmatched junction bases: 4. In DNA form, the CDR3 reads TGTGCCAGCAGTAGGGACAGGGGTCGGAACACTGAAGCTTTCTTT. The encoded protein is CASSRDRGRNTEAFF.

The chain uses TRBV11-2 and TRBJ2-5, with D hard to call. The V and J ends lost 3 bases and 0 bases respectively, with 11 bases between them. This CDR3 is 15 amino acids long. Germline CDR1 and CDR2: SGHAT and FQNNGV. The CDR3 coding sequence is TGTGCCAGCAGCTTCTCTCGCCAGAACCAAGAGACCCAGTACTTC. Translated: CASSFSRQNQETQYF.

This clone showed up just once. The genes are TRBV6-1 and TRBJ1-5; TRBD1 matches at 7 bases. The CDR3 consists of 14 residues. After removal of 10 bases from V and 0 bases from J, the junction contained 6 bases not matched to a gene. The germline V gene encodes CDR1 MNHNS and CDR2 SASEGT. The chain's CDR3 is CAIEQGYSNQPQHF. Here the CDR3 DNA reads TGTGCCATCGAACAGGGGTATAGCAATCAGCCCCAGCATTTT.

The chain employs TRBV6-6 and TRBJ2-7; perhaps TRBD2 as D (6 bases). The CDR3 covers 14 residues. V lost 0 bases and J 8 bases, leaving 14 bases between the germline ends. CDR1 and CDR2 from the germline V gene are MNHNY and SVGAGI (reference sequence). CDR3 residues: CASSYSMGTFQQYF. The CDR3 region has the DNA TGTGCCAGCAGTTACTCGATGGGGACTTTCCAGCAGTACTTC.

As for this clone: At one end, the junction sequence differs from germline, possibly due to a read error. The chain has TRBV11-3 and TRBJ2-4, with 7 nucleotides matching TRBD1. CDR1 is SGHNT and CDR2 is YENEEA in the germline V gene. This CDR3 has 15 amino acids. CDR3 residues: CASSLSGTAKNSQYF. CDR3 bases: TGTGCCAGCAGCTTATCAGGGACAGCCAAAAACAGTCAGTACTTC.

This clone was detected only a few times. The V and J genes are TRBV7-8 and TRBJ2-5; TRBD1 is a possible D gene (6 bases). CDR1 and CDR2 (germline): SGHVS, FQNEAQ. The V end was cut by 3 bases, the J end by 2 bases, with 7 bases between. The CDR3 is 13 amino acids. CDR3 protein: CASSFDRQETQYF. DNA for the CDR3: TGTGCCAGCAGCTTCGACAGGCAAGAGACCCAGTACTTC.

The chain joins TRBV11-3 to TRBJ2-7; D call uncertain. V lost 3 bases and J 2 bases, leaving 8 bases between the germline ends. Germline V CDR1 and CDR2: SGHNT, YENEEA. CDR3 length: 13 amino acids. DNA for the CDR3: TGTGCCAGCAGCTTCGACTGGACCTACGAGCAGTACTTC. This encodes CASSFDWTYEQYF.

CDR3: CASSLELTGGGGYTF. The CDR3 DNA reads TGTGCCAGCAGCTTAGAGTTGACAGGGGGCGGTGGCTACACCTTC. The chain links TRBV11-3 to TRBJ1-2, with 10 bases that match TRBD1. This CDR3 spans 15 amino acids. The germline CDR1 and CDR2 sequences are SGHNT and YENEEA. Trimming at V came to 0 bases and at J to 7 bases, leaving 5 bases not matched to a gene.